Given below is one TCR beta chain in context. Its cognate antigen is unknown. This specimen comes from a study of persistence of HIV-infected CD4 T cells. For the study at large: Donors had been on suppressive ART for a median of 8 years.

The CDR3 totals 15 residues. Trimming left V 0 bases short and J 0 bases short, with 8 bases between. Germline V gene data show CDR1 as MGHRA and CDR2 as YSYEKL. Sequencing used immunoSEQ version 4 in survey mode. Data came from immunoSEQ multiplex PCR; TCRdb stores just in-frame clones and leaves some out. The table records more than 45,000 clones, 70% to 80% of them present only once. Cells were stimulated with CMV-infected fibroblast lysates at 8.5 to 10 ug/mL. Sorted nonresponding memory CD4+ T cells were CD40L-negative, CD69-negative, CD45RO-high. The source material was CD4+ T cells sorted from PBMCs after approximately 18-hour stimulation, sampled from a patient who received antiretroviral therapy. This TCR came from an adult man with HIV who was CMV-seropositive. The genes are TRBV4-1 and TRBJ1-2; no reliable D call. The CDR3 DNA sequence: TGCGCCAGCAGCCAAGAGGAAGTCTCTAACTATGGCTACACCTTC. This gives the protein CASSQEEVSNYGYTF.